These 10 T cell receptor beta chains originate from one sample sequenced in a study of shared clonotypes between healthy human individuals. Produced via immunoSEQ multiplex PCR; TCRdb's table is partial and in-frame only. The sample lists approximately 2.3 million clones, about 92% occurring once. Sequencing was carried out using naive CD4+ T cells from PBMCs. Noted subset: CD45RA+ positively selected. The source is a man younger than 30 in good health. Some clones in this sample may be carry-over from other donors' samples.

The chain recombines TRBV5-1 with TRBJ2-7, with 9 bases fitting TRBD1. V lost 0 bases, J lost 2 bases, and 9 bases stayed unmatched. The CDR3 totals 17 residues. Germline V gives CDR1 SGHRS, CDR2 YFSETQ. Here the CDR3 reads CASSLAPTGGAPYEQYF. The CDR3 region has the DNA TGCGCCAGCAGCTTGGCCCCAACAGGGGGCGCCCCCTACGAGCAGTACTTC. The full variable domain, with the rest looked up from reference TRBV5-1 and TRBJ2-7, is KAGVTQTPRYLIKTRGQQVTLSCSPISGHRSVSWYQQTPGQGLQFLFEYFSETQRNKGNFPGRFSGRQFSNSRSEMNVSTLELGDSALYLCASSLAPTGGAPYEQYFGPGTRLTVT.

The chain recombines TRBV6-6 with TRBJ2-7; 11 nucleotides align to TRBD1. The germline V gene has CDR1 MNHNY and CDR2 SVGAGI (reference sequence). The CDR3 extends over 11 amino acids. V lost 8 bases and J lost 6; bases outside the gene matches: 0. CDR3 DNA: TGTGCCAGCGGGACAGGGGGCGAGCAGTACTTC. Translated: CASGTGGEQYF.

The V call is TRBV28, the J call TRBJ1-3; D remains ambiguous. The CDR3 is 16 residues long. Trimming left V 3 bases short and J 3 bases short, with 15 bases between. The germline V gene encodes CDR1 MDHEN and CDR2 SYDVKM. CDR3 residues: CASSFSYRMLGNTIYF. CDR3 nucleotides: TGTGCCAGCAGTTTCTCTTATCGGATGCTTGGAAACACCATATATTTT. Variable domain in full (rest from reference TRBV28 and TRBJ1-3): DVKVTQSSRYLVKRTGEKVFLECVQDMDHENMFWYRQDPGLGLRLIYFSYDVKMKEKGDIPEGYSVSREKKERFSLILESASTNQTSMYLCASSFSYRMLGNTIYFGEGSWLTVV.

The genes are TRBV29-1 and TRBJ2-3; D perhaps matches TRBD2 (5 bases). Between the trimmed V and J ends, which lost 6 bases and 0 bases, there was a span of 16 bases. This CDR3 spans 15 amino acids. Germline CDR1 and CDR2: SQVTM and ANQGSEA. As DNA, the CDR3 is TGCAGCGTCGCAGCTGGACTTGTGAGCACAGATACGCAGTATTTT. Amino acid sequence: CSVAAGLVSTDTQYF.

V usage is TRBV4-2 and J usage is TRBJ2-7; D perhaps matches TRBD1 (6 bases). Trimming left V 3 bases short and J 3 bases short, with 15 bases between. The length of the CDR3 is 15 residues. The germline CDR1 and CDR2 sequences are LGHNA and YNFKEQ. The CDR3 here is CASSQEDSQGYEQYF. DNA for the CDR3: TGTGCCAGCAGCCAGGAAGACTCACAGGGCTACGAGCAGTACTTC.

The chain joins TRBV5-4 to TRBJ1-1, with TRBD1 as a possible D gene (5 bases). CDR3 length equals 14 residues. Trimming removed 3 bases from V and 1 base from J, with 10 bases in between. CDR1 and CDR2 from the germline V gene are SGHNT and YYREEE (reference sequence). This chain's CDR3 is CASSSLQGNTEAFF. The CDR3 coding sequence is TGTGCCAGCAGCTCCCTCCAGGGGAACACTGAAGCTTTCTTT.

The V gene is TRBV6-5, the J gene TRBJ1-5; D perhaps matches TRBD1 (6 bases). Germline V gene data show CDR1 as MNHEY and CDR2 as SVGAGI. Trimming cost V 4 bases and J 4 bases, with 17 bases left between them. The CDR3 covers 16 residues. The CDR3: CASSFSLGGTNQPQHF. The CDR3 DNA sequence: TGTGCCAGCAGTTTCAGCCTGGGAGGGACAAATCAGCCCCAGCATTTT.

CDR3 loop: CSVVMAGLNTEAFF. In nucleotides, the CDR3 is TGCAGCGTTGTGATGGCAGGATTAAACACTGAAGCTTTCTTT. This chain connects TRBV29-1 to TRBJ1-1; D gene uncertain. The CDR3 length is 14 residues. The germline gives CDR1 SQVTM, CDR2 ANQGSEA. Between the trimmed V and J ends, which lost 4 bases and 2 bases, there was a span of 14 bases.

This rearrangement joins TRBV15 to TRBJ2-2, with D possibly being TRBD1 (6 bases). This CDR3 has 13 residues. Trimming pared 6 bases from V and 3 bases from J, leaving 8 bases between. Germline V gene sequence: CDR1 LNHNV, CDR2 YYDKDF (reference sequence). DNA of the CDR3: TGTGCCACCAGAACAGGGTACACCGGGGAGCTGTTTTTT. It specifies CATRTGYTGELFF.

The chain is built from TRBV6-1 and TRBJ1-4; 8 positions match TRBD1. The CDR3 contains 14 residues. The germline V gene has CDR1 MNHNS and CDR2 SASEGT. The V and J ends lost 6 bases and 8 bases, in that order; junction bases with no gene match: 8. DNA for the CDR3: TGTGCCAGCAGGGAGGACAGGGCGCGGGAAAAACTGTTTTTT. It specifies CASREDRAREKLFF.